Listed here is a single T cell receptor (beta chain). This clone is a singleton in its sample. No cognate antigen has been identified for it. Per-base qualities were not stored, and no clone one base away is much larger. This record belongs to a study of blood T cell repertoires in COVID-19 (dated by TCRdb to about 2020). Study-level background: Collaborator samples came from the United States, Italy and Spain and covered acute and convalescent phases of COVID-19. The repertoires were released in a freely available public database intended as a resource for research on the immune response to SARS-CoV-2. A de-identified subject ID, COVID-19 status, age in years and sex were almost always included in the sample metadata. HLA class I and class II types, where available, came from metadata supplied by the sample provider rather than from assay-based typing. The prospective study material was composed of cDNA or gDNA derived from T cells, B-cell-depleted T cells, or PBMCs. The dataset comprised deeply sampled blood TCRbeta repertoires from subjects exposed to, actively infected with, or recovered from COVID-19. The samples were drawn from two sources: the first 160 participants of the ongoing ImmuneRACE study, and 1,254 subjects contributed by 6 global collaborators. Beyond this particular receptor, the publication reports: Clinical and demographic metadata were provided uncurated, with the amount varying by source and participant.

The immunoSEQ Assay, a bias-controlled multiplex PCR, was used to amplify TCRbeta CDR3 regions from genomic DNA. The authors' analysis ran thus. Within the assay, amplification of reference gene primers was used to estimate how many nucleated cells each sample contained. To quantify the absolute abundance of each unique TCRbeta CDR3 rearrangement, sequence reads were collapsed and filtered. For each sample, productive Simpson clonality was calculated by taking the square root of Simpson's diversity index across productive rearrangements. TCRdb's version of the immuneACCESS table is confined to in-frame rearrangements and falls short of the full clone set. An unresolved V gene accounts for under half of the shortfall where checked; the remainder is of unknown origin. V, J and clone size are taken as reported in that table, and D and trimming were inferred from the DNA itself. The sample includes 250,000 to 300,000 clones, with around 87% observed a single time. Around 5% of the sample is in the top ten clones.

Counted from cysteine to phenylalanine, this CDR3 has 17 amino acids. Just the 51-base CDR3 DNA is kept, in frame starting at base 1. Per the germline V gene, MDHEN is the CDR1 and SYDVKM is the CDR2. Trimmed from V: 6 bases; trimmed from J: 4 bases; junction bases lacking a gene match: 15. At one collaborating source in Seattle, patients were enrolled during active infection and were followed longitudinally through the course of disease. Collaborating institutions collected whole blood in K2EDTA tubes following their own protocols. Collaborator samples were shipped for TCRbeta analysis as frozen whole blood, isolated PBMCs, or DNA extracted from either sample type.

The sample was peripheral blood. The receptor's source is a woman aged 60-70 years with COVID-19, enrolled during active disease. Rearrangement joined TRBV28 to TRBJ2-1; 7 central nucleotides agree with TRBD2. The DNA is as follows: TGTGCCAGCAGGGGGGGGGTTGCGGGATCGTCATACAATGAGCAGTTCTTC. Its product reads: CASRGGVAGSSYNEQFF.